The sequence of this T cell receptor (beta chain) was determined in a study of shared clonotypes between healthy human individuals. The assay was carried out at the deep level. Some clones are missing from TCRdb's copy, which holds only in-frame ones; the method was immunoSEQ multiplex PCR. Among 1,500,000 or so clones listed, roughly 95% were seen once. The V and J ends lost 6 bases and 4 bases, in that order; junction bases with no gene match: 3. The germline V gene has CDR1 MNHEY and CDR2 SMNVEV (reference sequence). The CDR3 has 13 amino acids. Sequences were obtained from naive CD4+ T cells sorted from blood. The subset was: CD45RA+ positively selected. V usage is TRBV27 and J usage is TRBJ1-2, with 9 bases aligning to TRBD1. The source of this sequence is a man under 40 in good health. The DNA for the CDR3 is TGTGCCAGCAGCGGACAGGGGCTCTATGGCTACACCTTC. Its protein product is CASSGQGLYGYTF.